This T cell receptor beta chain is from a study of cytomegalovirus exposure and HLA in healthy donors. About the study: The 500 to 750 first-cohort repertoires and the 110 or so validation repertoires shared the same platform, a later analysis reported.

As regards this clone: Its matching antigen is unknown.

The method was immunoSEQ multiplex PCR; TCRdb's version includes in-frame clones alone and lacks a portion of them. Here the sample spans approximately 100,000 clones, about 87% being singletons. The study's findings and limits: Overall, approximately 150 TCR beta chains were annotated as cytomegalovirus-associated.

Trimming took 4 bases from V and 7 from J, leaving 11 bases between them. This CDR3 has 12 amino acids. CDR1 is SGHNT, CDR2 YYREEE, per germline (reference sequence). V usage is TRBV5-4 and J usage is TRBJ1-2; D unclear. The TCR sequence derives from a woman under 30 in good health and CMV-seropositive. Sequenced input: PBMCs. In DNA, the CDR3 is TGTGCCAGCAGCCTCGTTCGGGGTGGCTACACCTTC. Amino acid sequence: CASSLVRGGYTF.